This TCR beta chain is drawn from a study of blood T cell repertoires in COVID-19. On the study more broadly: Some COVID-19 samples were acute and others convalescent; all came from the United States, Italy and Spain. PBMCs, B-cell-depleted T cells, or T cells were the source of the cDNA or gDNA that made up the material.

The V gene's germline CDR1 is MNHEY and CDR2 SVGAGI. This CDR3 is 13 amino acids long. The germline V and J ends were trimmed by 9 bases and 2 bases, with 11 bases remaining between them. Original handling: Cell counts per sample came from amplifying reference gene primers. The table came from immunoSEQ multiplex PCR; TCRdb's copy has only in-frame clones and leaves some out. The V and J calls and clone size are taken from that table; D and trimming were inferred from the DNA. In the table there are fewer than 150,000 clones, 90% of which are singletons. Sample: peripheral blood. The clonotype comes from a woman aged 60-75 years with COVID-19, enrolled during active disease. The chain is built from TRBV6-5 and TRBJ1-3; possibly TRBD1 for D (5 bases). CDR3 region: CASGRVAGNTIYF. The DNA of the CDR3 is TGTGCCAGTGGCAGGGTTGCTGGAAACACCATATATTTT.